The TCR beta chain described here comes from a study of T cell repertoires in aging, cancer and after chemotherapy. Study overall: Six age groups, ranging from 30 or younger to 70 or older, included the donors. Over several months to years, re-sampled healthy donor repertoires clearly shared clones. Findings of the study overall: Compared with age-matched healthy donors, untreated hematological or solid cancer patients showed higher blood TCR clonality. In healthy donors, age-related TCR diversity loss mainly reflected lost richness.

Peripheral blood genomic DNA, not sorted cells or RNA, was the template. V was clipped by 8 bases and J by 3 bases, with 10 bases between them. The CDR3 sequence is 13 residues long. As for this clonotype: Its antigen is currently unknown.

Rearranged V-D-J TRB sequences were amplified with a mixed TRB-A/B primer pool. TCRdb used MiXCR to reprocess the multiplex PCR reads, holding one entry per CDR3 protein. The sample records 9,500 or so distinct CDR3 sequences, 30% to 35% being singletons. This receptor was obtained from a human donor in good health. The sample was blood. V is TRBV12-3 or TRBV12-4 and J is TRBJ2-2; D gene unclear. CDR3 loop: CASRLTDTGELFF. The CDR3 region has the DNA TGTGCCAGCCGCCTAACCGACACCGGGGAGCTGTTTTTT.